The entry that follows covers one T cell receptor beta chain sequence. Per the original methods: Counts of nucleated cells, estimated from reference gene primer amplification, were obtained. Profiled with immunoSEQ multiplex PCR; TCRdb holds only in-frame clones, not every one. The DNA gave D and trimming, while V, J and clone size come from that table. This sample carries 30,000 to 50,000 clones, over 70% of them seen once, and the ten largest clones take about 25%. This specimen comes from a study of blood T cell repertoires in COVID-19. In the study overall: From the United States, Italy and Spain came samples of acute and convalescent COVID-19.

This sequence was found in a middle-aged man with active or convalescent COVID-19. The sequenced sample was peripheral blood.

Here the CDR3 DNA reads TGTGCCAGTAAAGGACAGGGGTATTCCTACGAGCAGTACTTC. Amino acids: CASKGQGYSYEQYF. The gene calls are TRBV19 and TRBJ2-7, with TRBD1 matching 9 bases. The V and J ends lost 7 bases and 1 base, in that order; junction bases with no gene match: 5. The CDR3 is made up of 14 amino acids. Germline V gives CDR1 LNHDA, CDR2 SQIVND (reference sequence).